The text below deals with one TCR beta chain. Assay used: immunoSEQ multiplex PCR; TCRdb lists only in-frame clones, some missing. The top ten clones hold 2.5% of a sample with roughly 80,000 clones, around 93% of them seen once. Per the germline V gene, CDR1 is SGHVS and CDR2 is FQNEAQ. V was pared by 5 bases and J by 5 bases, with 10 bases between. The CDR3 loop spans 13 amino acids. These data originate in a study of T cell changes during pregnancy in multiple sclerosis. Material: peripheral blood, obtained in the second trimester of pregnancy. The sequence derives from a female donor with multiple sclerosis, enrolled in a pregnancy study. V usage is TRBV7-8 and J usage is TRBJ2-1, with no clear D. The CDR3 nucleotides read TGTGCCAGCAGCCAGCTCAGGCACAATGAGCAGTTCTTC. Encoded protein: CASSQLRHNEQFF. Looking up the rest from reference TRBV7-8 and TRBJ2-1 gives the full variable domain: GAGVSQSPRYKVAKRGQDVALRCDPISGHVSLFWYQQALGQGPEFLTYFQNEAQLDKSGLPSDRFFAERPEGSVSTLKIQRTQQEDSAVYLCASSQLRHNEQFFGPGTRLTVL.